These 7 T cell receptor beta chains originate from one sample sequenced in a study of shared clonotypes between healthy human individuals. TCRdb keeps only in-frame clones here, not all; method: immunoSEQ multiplex PCR. The data hold some 470,000 clones, with 76% observed a single time. Sequencing was carried out using PBMCs. These receptor sequences come from a woman aged 40 to 50 in good health. Some clones in this sample may be carry-over from other donors' samples.

The genes are TRBV10-2 and TRBJ2-5, with D unclear. The CDR3 is 12 residues long. CDR1 is WSHSY and CDR2 is SAAADI in the germline V gene. Between the trimmed V and J ends, which lost 8 bases and 1 base, there was a span of 8 bases. CDR3 in DNA: TGCGCCAGCTCGGGCCTCCAAGAGACCCAGTACTTC. This sequence encodes CASSGLQETQYF.

V is TRBV7-9 and J is TRBJ2-7; 8 bases are a match to TRBD2. Germline CDR1 and CDR2: SEHNR and FQNEAQ (reference sequence). The CDR3 totals 12 residues. V lost 5 bases, J lost 12 bases, and 9 bases stayed unmatched. In DNA form, the CDR3 reads TGTGCCAGCAGCCCCTCGGGACTAGGTCTGTACTTC. This codes for CASSPSGLGLYF.

This clone occurred a few times. The rearrangement joins TRBV18 to TRBJ2-1; TRBD2 aligns across 8 bases. Per the germline V gene, CDR1 is KGHSH and CDR2 is LQKENI. The CDR3 sequence is 16 residues long. Unmatched junction bases numbered 6, after V lost 4 bases and J lost 1 base. CDR3 in amino acids: CASSLPPGGSYNEQFF. In DNA, the CDR3 is TGTGCCAGCTCACTACCCCCGGGGGGGTCCTACAATGAGCAGTTCTTC.

This chain connects TRBV21-1 to TRBJ1-1. TRBV21-1 is a documented pseudogene. CDR3 length: 15 amino acids. The chain's CDR3 is CASSKGAGIDTEAFF. DNA of the CDR3: TGTGCCAGCAGCAAAGGGGCGGGAATCGACACTGAAGCTTTCTTT.

This clone was found a few times. The chain recombines TRBV2 with TRBJ2-7, with D possibly being TRBD1 (5 bases). The CDR3 spans 13 residues. V gave up 2 bases and J gave up 5 bases, with 10 bases separating them. The germline CDR1 and CDR2 sequences are SNHLY and FYNNEI. CDR3 in amino acids: CASSEQGGNEQYF. The CDR3 coding sequence is TGTGCCAGCAGTGAACAGGGTGGCAACGAGCAGTACTTC.

CDR3 residues: CASSTGAGGPSYGYTF. The CDR3, as DNA: TGTGCCAGCAGCACGGGGGCCGGGGGGCCATCCTATGGCTACACCTTC. The rearrangement uses TRBV9 and TRBJ1-2; tentatively, D is TRBD1 (6 bases). CDR3 length equals 16 residues. Per germline, CDR1 SGDLS and CDR2 YYNGEE. Trimming took 4 bases from V and 4 from J, leaving 20 bases between them.

The chain uses TRBV27 and TRBJ2-7, with D perhaps TRBD1 (7 bases). V lost 7 bases and J 2 bases, leaving 18 bases between the germline ends. Per the germline V gene, CDR1 is MNHEY and CDR2 is SMNVEV (reference sequence). This CDR3 comprises 15 residues. In nucleotides, the CDR3 is TGTGCCAGCACTCGAAGGGGGGACAGAACCTACGAGCAGTACTTC. Protein sequence: CASTRRGDRTYEQYF.